This T cell receptor beta chain is from a study of cytomegalovirus exposure and HLA in healthy donors. Study-wide results and limits: In a later analysis, TCR beta V- and J-gene trimming showed a link to a missense DCLRE1C variant. As was reported, the classifier diagnosed cytomegalovirus status with high specificity and sensitivity. In vitro data verified a few CMV-associated chains as specific for CMV antigens.

With respect to this clone: Its antigen is currently unknown.

The primer mix had 60 Vbeta and 13 Jbeta primers. Clones were sequenced by immunoSEQ multiplex PCR, and TCRdb holds only the in-frame ones, with some missing. This sample's table reports about 140,000 clones. The sample was PBMCs. The clonotype was recovered from a male donor in good health and CMV-seronegative.

DNA of the CDR3: TGTGCCAGCAGTTTCAGTTGGAGGAACTATGGCTACACCTTC. This codes for CASSFSWRNYGYTF. The V and J genes are TRBV28 and TRBJ1-2; D remains unclear. CDR1 and CDR2 from the germline V gene are MDHEN and SYDVKM. V was pared by 3 bases and J by 2 bases, with 10 bases between. The CDR3 is made up of 14 amino acids.